This T cell receptor beta chain stems from a study of blood T cell repertoires in COVID-19. Study summary: COVID-19 samples, acute and convalescent, were from the United States, Italy and Spain. PBMCs, B-cell-depleted T cells, or T cells were the source of the cDNA or gDNA that made up the material.

Enrolment of Seattle patients took place during active infection, and they were followed longitudinally. Trimming at V came to 3 bases and at J to 9 bases, leaving 9 bases not matched to a gene. The CDR3 has 15 amino acids. CDR1 is SGHRS and CDR2 is YFSETQ in the germline V gene. As processed by the authors: By means of reference gene primer amplification, nucleated cell counts were estimated. Sequenced by immunoSEQ multiplex PCR; TCRdb stores in-frame clones only, minus some. From that table come the V and J calls and clone size; the DNA was used to work out D and trimming. Here the sample spans some 70,000 clones, 65% to 85% being singletons. This clone was detected only a few times.

The TCR was taken from a man in his fifties or sixties with COVID-19, enrolled during active disease. The chain is built from TRBV5-1 and TRBJ2-1; 10 nucleotides line up with TRBD2. Sequenced sample: peripheral blood. In DNA form, the CDR3 reads TGCGCCAGCAGCTCCAGCGGGAGGGAGTCTGGTGAGCAGTTCTTC. Amino acid sequence: CASSSSGRESGEQFF.